This record concerns one TCR beta chain sequence. Its antigen is not known. These data belong to a study of T cells in tumors after PD-1 blockade. General study points: Squamous carcinoma: approximately 50% of expanded exhausted clones novel, versus roughly 30% of other expanded CD8+ clones.

Tumor biopsies came from the same primary tumor site before and after PD-1 blockade. CDR1 is SGHTA and CDR2 is FQGTGA in the germline V gene. V was clipped by 5 bases and J by 4 bases; unmatched bases: 8. The CDR3 extends over 16 amino acids. Only in-frame clones appear in the TCRdb table, and some are missing; sequencing was by immunoSEQ multiplex PCR. Of around 14,000 clones in the sample, about 66% were seen once. The source is a human donor with cutaneous squamous cell carcinoma. The source material was tumor tissue, sampled after anti-PD-1 treatment. The gene calls are TRBV7-3 and TRBJ1-6; 7 positions agree with TRBD1. CDR3 bases: TGTGCCAGCAGCCAGGGACAGACCTTATATAATTCACCCCTCCACTTT. It specifies CASSQGQTLYNSPLHF.